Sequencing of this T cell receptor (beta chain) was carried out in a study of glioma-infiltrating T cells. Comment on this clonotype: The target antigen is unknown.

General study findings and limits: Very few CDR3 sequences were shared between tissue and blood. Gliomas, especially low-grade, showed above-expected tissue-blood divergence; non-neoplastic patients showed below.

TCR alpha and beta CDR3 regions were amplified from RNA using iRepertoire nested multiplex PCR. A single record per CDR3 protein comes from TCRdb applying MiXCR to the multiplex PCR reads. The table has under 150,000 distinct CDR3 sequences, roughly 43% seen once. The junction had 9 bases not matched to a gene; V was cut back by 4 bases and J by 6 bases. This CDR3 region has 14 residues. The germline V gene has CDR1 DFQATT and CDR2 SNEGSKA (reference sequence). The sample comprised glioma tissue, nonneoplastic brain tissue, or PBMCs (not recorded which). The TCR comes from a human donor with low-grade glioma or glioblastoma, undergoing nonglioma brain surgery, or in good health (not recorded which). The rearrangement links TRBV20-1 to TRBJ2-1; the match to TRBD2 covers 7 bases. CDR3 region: CSAIRGSNTNEQFF. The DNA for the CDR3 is TGCAGTGCTATACGCGGGAGTAACACCAATGAGCAGTTCTTC.